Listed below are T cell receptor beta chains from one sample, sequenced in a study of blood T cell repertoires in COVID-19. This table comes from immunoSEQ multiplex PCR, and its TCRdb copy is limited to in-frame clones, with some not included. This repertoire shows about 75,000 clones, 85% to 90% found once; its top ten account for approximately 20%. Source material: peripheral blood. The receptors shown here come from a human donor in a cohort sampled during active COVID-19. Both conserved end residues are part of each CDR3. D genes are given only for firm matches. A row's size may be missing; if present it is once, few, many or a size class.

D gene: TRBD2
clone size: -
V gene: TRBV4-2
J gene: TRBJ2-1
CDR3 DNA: TGTGCCAGCAGCCAAGATGGGACTAGCGGGAGGTATGAGCAGTTCTTC
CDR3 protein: CASSQDGTSGRYEQFF

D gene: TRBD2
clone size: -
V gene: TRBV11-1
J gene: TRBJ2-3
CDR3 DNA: TGTGCCAGCAGCTTTTCTGGAGCGGGAGTCAAAGATACGCAGTATTTT
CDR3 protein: CASSFSGAGVKDTQYF

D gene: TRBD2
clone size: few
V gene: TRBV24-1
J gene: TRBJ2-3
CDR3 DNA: TGTGCCACCAGTGAAAGCGGGGGAATTACAGATACGCAGTATTTT
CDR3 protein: CATSESGGITDTQYF

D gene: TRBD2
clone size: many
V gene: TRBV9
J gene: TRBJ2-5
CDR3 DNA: TGTGCCAGCAGCGGCGGGAGGCCGGGGGCCCAGTACTTC
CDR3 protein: CASSGGRPGAQYF

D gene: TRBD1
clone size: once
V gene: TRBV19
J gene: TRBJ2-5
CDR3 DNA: TGTGCCAGTAGTCCCGGGACAGGGGGGATAGAGACCCAGTACTTC
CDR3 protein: CASSPGTGGIETQYF

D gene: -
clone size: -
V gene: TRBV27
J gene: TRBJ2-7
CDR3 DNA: TGTGCCAGCAGTTATCGACAGGACTACGAGCAGTACTTC
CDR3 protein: CASSYRQDYEQYF

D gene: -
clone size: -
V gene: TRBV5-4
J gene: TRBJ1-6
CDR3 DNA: TGTGCCAGCAGCTTGGGGGGCAGGGGCGTCTATAATTCACCCCTCCACTTT
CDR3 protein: CASSLGGRGVYNSPLHF

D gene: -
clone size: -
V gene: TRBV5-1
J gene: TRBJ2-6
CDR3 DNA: TGCGCCAGCAGCCCTACCCCCTCTGGGGCCAACGTCCTGACTTTC
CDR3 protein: CASSPTPSGANVLTF

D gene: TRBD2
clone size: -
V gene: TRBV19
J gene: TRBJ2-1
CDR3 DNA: TGTGCCAGTAGTAGAGGACTAGCGGGAGCGGGATACAATGAGCAGTTCTTC
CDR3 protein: CASSRGLAGAGYNEQFF

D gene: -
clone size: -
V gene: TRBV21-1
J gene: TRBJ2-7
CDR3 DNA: TGTGCCAGCAGCACCAGGGGGTCCTACGAGCAGTACTTC
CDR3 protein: CASSTRGSYEQYF

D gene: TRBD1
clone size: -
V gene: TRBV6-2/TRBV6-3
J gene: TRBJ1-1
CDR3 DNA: TGTGCCAGCAGTTACCCGGGGACAGGGAGGGCTTTCTTT
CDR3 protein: CASSYPGTGRAFF

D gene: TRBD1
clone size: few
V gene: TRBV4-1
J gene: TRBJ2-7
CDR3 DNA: TGCGCCAGCAGCCATGGACAGGGCGGCTCCTACGAGCAGTACTTC
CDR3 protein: CASSHGQGGSYEQYF

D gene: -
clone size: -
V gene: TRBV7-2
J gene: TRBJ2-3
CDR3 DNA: TGTGCCAGCAGCTTAGTCCAGGGCACAGATACGCAGTATTTT
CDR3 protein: CASSLVQGTDTQYF

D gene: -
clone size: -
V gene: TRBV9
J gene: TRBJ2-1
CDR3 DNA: TGTGCCAGCAGCGTAGTGGGGACTGGGGTTCCCAATGAGCAGTTCTTC
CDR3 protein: CASSVVGTGVPNEQFF

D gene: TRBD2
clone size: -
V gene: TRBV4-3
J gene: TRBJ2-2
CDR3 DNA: TGCGCCAGCAGCCAAGAAAGTGTTGGTACGGGGGGGAACACCGGGGAGCTGTTTTTT
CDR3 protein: CASSQESVGTGGNTGELFF

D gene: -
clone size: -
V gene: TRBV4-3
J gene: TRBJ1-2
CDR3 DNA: TGCGCCAGCAGCCGAGGGTTGGGCGTTAACTATGGCTACACCTTC
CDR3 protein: CASSRGLGVNYGYTF

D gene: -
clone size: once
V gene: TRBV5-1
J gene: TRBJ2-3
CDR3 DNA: TGCGCCAGCAGCTCGGCGCCGGTGGTTGGGCCAGATACGCAGTATTTT
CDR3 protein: CASSSAPVVGPDTQYF

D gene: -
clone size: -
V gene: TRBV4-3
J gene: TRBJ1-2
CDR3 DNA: TGCGCCAGCAGCCAAGGCCACTCGGGTGTTACCTATGGCTACACCTTC
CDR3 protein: CASSQGHSGVTYGYTF

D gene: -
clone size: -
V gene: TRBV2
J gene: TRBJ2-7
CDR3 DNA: TGTGCCAGCAGTGGGGAGCACGAGCAGTACTTC
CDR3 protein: CASSGEHEQYF

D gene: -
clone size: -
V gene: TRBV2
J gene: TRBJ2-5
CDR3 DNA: TGTGCCAGCAGTGTCGGGGATCGAGAGACCCAGTACTTC
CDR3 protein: CASSVGDRETQYF

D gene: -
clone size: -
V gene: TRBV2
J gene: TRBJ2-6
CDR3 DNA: TGTGCCAGCAGTGAGGCAGGTCTCTCTGGGGCCAACGTCCTGACTTTC
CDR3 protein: CASSEAGLSGANVLTF

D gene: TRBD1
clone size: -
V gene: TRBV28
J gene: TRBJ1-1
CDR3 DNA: TGTGCCAGCAGCCCTGGACAGGGTGGCACTGAAGCTTTCTTT
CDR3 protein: CASSPGQGGTEAFF

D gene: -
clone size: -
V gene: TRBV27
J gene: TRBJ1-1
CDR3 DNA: TGTGCCAGCAGTCGACTTGCTACCGCGAACACTGAAGCTTTCTTT
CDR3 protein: CASSRLATANTEAFF

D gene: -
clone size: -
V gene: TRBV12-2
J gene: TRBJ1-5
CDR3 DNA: TGTGCAAGTCGCTTCGGGACTCTGAATCAGCCCCAGCATTTT
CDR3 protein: CASRFGTLNQPQHF

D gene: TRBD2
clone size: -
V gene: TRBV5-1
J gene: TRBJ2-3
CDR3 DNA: TGCGCCAGCAGCTTGGCAACTAGCGGGGGGCCCCGAGATACGCAGTATTTT
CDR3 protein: CASSLATSGGPRDTQYF

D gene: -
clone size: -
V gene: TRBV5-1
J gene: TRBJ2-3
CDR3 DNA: TGCGCCAGCAGTCGGACAGTACTCACAGATACGCAGTATTTT
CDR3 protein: CASSRTVLTDTQYF

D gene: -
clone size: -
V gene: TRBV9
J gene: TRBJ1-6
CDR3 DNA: TGTGCCAGCAGGGGACAAGGGAATTCACCCCTCCACTTT
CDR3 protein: CASRGQGNSPLHF

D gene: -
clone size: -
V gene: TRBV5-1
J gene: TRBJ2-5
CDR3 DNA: TGCGCCAGCAGCATGGGACAGCGGGTGGGAGAGACCCAGTACTTC
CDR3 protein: CASSMGQRVGETQYF

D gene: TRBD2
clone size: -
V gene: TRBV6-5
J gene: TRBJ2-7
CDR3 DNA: TGTGCCAGCAGTTCCTCCTTAGCGGGGGGGCGAGAGCAGTACTTC
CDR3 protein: CASSSSLAGGREQYF

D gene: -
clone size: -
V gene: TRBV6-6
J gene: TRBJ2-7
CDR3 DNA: TGTGCCAGCAGCTCACCGCCGGGCGGGGATATTTACGAGCAGTACTTC
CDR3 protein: CASSSPPGGDIYEQYF

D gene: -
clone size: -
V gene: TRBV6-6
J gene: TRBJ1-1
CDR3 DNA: TGTGCCAGCACCTGGGGGGGTGAAGCTTTCTTT
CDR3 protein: CASTWGGEAFF